This TCR beta chain is drawn from a study of radiotherapy plus CTLA-4 blockade in lung cancer. Method: immunoSEQ multiplex PCR; TCRdb's copy keeps in-frame clones and lacks some. The data hold roughly 90,000 clones, with around 76% observed a single time. Findings and caveats of the study: The study found tumor-derived TCR clones expanded in blood after radiotherapy plus ipilimumab. Early shifts in blood T cell clones, with interferon-beta, reportedly predicted response best.

Alongside CTLA-4 blockade with ipilimumab, patients with chemo-refractory metastatic non-small-cell lung cancer received focal radiation. Turning to this clone: What it binds is unknown.

Trimming at V came to 2 bases and at J to 5 bases, leaving 1 base not matched to a gene. Germline values: CDR1 SGHVS, CDR2 FQNEAQ. The CDR3 runs to 14 residues. This chain connects TRBV7-8 to TRBJ2-1; TRBD2 agrees at 9 bases. The sequence derives from a human donor with non-small cell lung cancer who had a partial response to radiotherapy plus ipilimumab. Some clones in this sample may be carry-over from other donors' samples. This material consisted of peripheral blood, taken from a patient treated with radiotherapy plus ipilimumab. In DNA form, the CDR3 reads TGTGCCAGCAGCTTACTAGCGGGAAACAATGAGCAGTTCTTC. Its protein is CASSLLAGNNEQFF. The whole variable domain, remainder taken from reference TRBV7-8 and TRBJ2-1, is GAGVSQSPRYKVAKRGQDVALRCDPISGHVSLFWYQQALGQGPEFLTYFQNEAQLDKSGLPSDRFFAERPEGSVSTLKIQRTQQEDSAVYLCASSLLAGNNEQFFGPGTRLTVL.